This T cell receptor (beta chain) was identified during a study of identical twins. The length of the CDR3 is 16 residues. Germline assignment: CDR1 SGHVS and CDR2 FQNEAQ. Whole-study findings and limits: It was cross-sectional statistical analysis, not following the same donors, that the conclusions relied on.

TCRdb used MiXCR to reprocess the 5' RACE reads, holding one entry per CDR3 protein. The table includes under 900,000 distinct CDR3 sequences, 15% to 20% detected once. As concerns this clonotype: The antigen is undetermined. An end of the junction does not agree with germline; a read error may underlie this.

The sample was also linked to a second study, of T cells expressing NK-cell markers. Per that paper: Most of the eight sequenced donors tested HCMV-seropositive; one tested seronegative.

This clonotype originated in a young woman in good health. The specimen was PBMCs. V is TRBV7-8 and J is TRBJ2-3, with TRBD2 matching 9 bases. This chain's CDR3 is CAISLGSSGGSDTQYF. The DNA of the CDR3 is TGTGCCATCAGCTTAGGGAGTAGCGGGGGTTCAGATACGCAGTATTTT.